This record looks at one TCR beta chain sequence and its context. TCRdb's table, derived via immunoSEQ multiplex PCR, lists solely in-frame clones and lacks some. Among 150,000 to 200,000 clones listed, 90% were seen once. CDR3 length: 15 amino acids. Losses at the gene ends were 5 bases for V and 8 bases for J; bases not matched to a gene: 12. CDR1 is SEHNR, CDR2 FQNEAQ, per germline (reference sequence). The data are from a study of blood T cell repertoires in COVID-19. For the study at large: PBMCs, B-cell-depleted T cells, or T cells were the source of the cDNA or gDNA that made up the material.

V gene TRBV7-9 combines with J gene TRBJ2-1; the match to TRBD2 covers 7 bases. The sequence derives from a man in his 60s with active or convalescent COVID-19. Sequenced material: peripheral blood. The CDR3 region is CASSLGEGPHHEQFF. Here the CDR3 DNA reads TGTGCCAGCAGCCTCGGGGAGGGTCCCCACCATGAGCAGTTCTTC. The full variable domain, with the rest looked up from reference TRBV7-9 and TRBJ2-1, is DTGVSQNPRHKITKRGQNVTFRCDPISEHNRLYWYRQTLGQGPEFLTYFQNEAQLEKSRLLSDRFSAERPKGSFSTLEIQRTEQGDSAMYLCASSLGEGPHHEQFFGPGTRLTVL.